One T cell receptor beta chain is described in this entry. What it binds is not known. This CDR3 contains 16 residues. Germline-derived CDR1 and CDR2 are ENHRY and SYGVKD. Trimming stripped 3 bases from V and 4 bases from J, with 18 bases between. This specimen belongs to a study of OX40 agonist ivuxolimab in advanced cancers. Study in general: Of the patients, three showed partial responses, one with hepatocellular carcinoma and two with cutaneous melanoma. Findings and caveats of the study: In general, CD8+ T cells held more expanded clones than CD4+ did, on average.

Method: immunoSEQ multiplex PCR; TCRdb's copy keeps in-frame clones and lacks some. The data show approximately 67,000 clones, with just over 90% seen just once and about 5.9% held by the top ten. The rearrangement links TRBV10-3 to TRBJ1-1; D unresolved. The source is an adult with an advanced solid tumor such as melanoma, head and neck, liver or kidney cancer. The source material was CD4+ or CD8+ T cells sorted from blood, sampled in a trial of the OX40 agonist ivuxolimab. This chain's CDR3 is CAISDIQSRSGTEAFF. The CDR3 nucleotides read TGTGCCATCAGTGATATCCAGAGTCGGTCGGGCACTGAAGCTTTCTTT.